This record covers a single T cell receptor (beta chain). This record belongs to a study of shared clonotypes between healthy human individuals. The J segment lost 5 bases and the V segment lost 0 bases, leaving 11 bases of the junction unmatched. Germline-derived CDR1 and CDR2 are LGHNA and YNFKEQ. This CDR3 has 17 residues. Profiled with immunoSEQ multiplex PCR; TCRdb holds only in-frame clones, not every one. The sample gives about 2.2 million clones, about 93% of which show up once; 1.5% to 2% is in the top ten. Naive CD8 cells were CD45RO-negative, positively selected for CCR7, excluding terminally differentiated effector memory CD45RA+ cells.

The sample comprised naive CD8+ T cells from PBMCs. This chain joins TRBV4-2 and TRBJ2-3; 7 bases map to TRBD2. The TCR was taken from a man aged 18-30 years in good health. Some clones in this sample may be carry-over from other donors' samples. DNA for the CDR3: TGTGCCAGCAGCCAAGATGAGAGCGCGGGGGAAAGAGATACGCAGTATTTT. This translates into CASSQDESAGERDTQYF.